What follows are 6 T cell receptor beta chains derived from one specimen sequenced in a study of blood T cell repertoires in COVID-19. TCRdb's table, derived via immunoSEQ multiplex PCR, lists solely in-frame clones and lacks some. The sample shows over 300,000 clones, about 90% of them seen only once. Material: PBMCs or T cells enriched from blood (not recorded which). These receptors all stem from a woman in her 30s who had recovered from COVID-19.

This chain uses TRBV10-3 with TRBJ2-7; tentative D call: TRBD1 (5 bases). Germline loops: CDR1 ENHRY, CDR2 SYGVKD. The CDR3 extends over 14 amino acids. Trimming cost V 6 bases and J 2 bases, with 14 bases left between them. CDR3 nucleotides: TGTGCCATCAGCCAGGGTAAAAAAACCTACGAGCAGTACTTC. It encodes CAISQGKKTYEQYF.

This chain connects TRBV5-6 to TRBJ1-3; D gene ambiguous. The germline V and J ends were trimmed by 0 bases and 0 bases, with 7 bases remaining between them. CDR1 SGHDT and CDR2 YYEEEE come from the germline V gene. The CDR3 loop spans 15 amino acids. CDR3 sequence (DNA): TGTGCCAGCAGCTTGGGGCGGAGCTCTGGAAACACCATATATTTT. The encoded protein is CASSLGRSSGNTIYF.

The chain couples TRBV5-1 to TRBJ2-1; 7 bases fit TRBD2. J lost 4 bases, V lost 3 bases, and 4 bases had no gene match. The CDR3 is 14 residues long. CDR1 and CDR2 from the germline V gene are SGHRS and YFSETQ. DNA for the CDR3: TGCGCCAGCAGCTCCACGGGGGGTTACAATGAGCAGTTCTTC. It encodes CASSSTGGYNEQFF.

This chain connects TRBV7-2 to TRBJ1-2; 10 bases line up with TRBD1. Germline CDR1 is SGHTA and CDR2 is FQGNSA. The J segment lost 3 bases and the V segment lost 5 bases, leaving 15 bases of the junction unmatched. This CDR3 spans 18 amino acids. This CDR3 reads CASSRFLRDRGGDYGYTF. In DNA form, the CDR3 reads TGTGCCAGCAGCCGTTTCCTCCGGGACAGGGGTGGGGACTATGGCTACACCTTC.

The rearrangement uses TRBV7-9 and TRBJ1-2, with 8 bases identical to TRBD1. The CDR3 totals 16 residues. Trimming took 2 bases from V and 7 from J; bases not matched to a gene: 12. CDR1 SEHNR and CDR2 FQNEAQ come from the germline V gene (reference sequence). The chain's CDR3 is CASSLWGTGHSGGYTF. In nucleotides, the CDR3 is TGTGCCAGCAGCTTATGGGGGACAGGCCACTCGGGTGGCTACACCTTC.

The rearrangement joins TRBV5-1 to TRBJ1-2; no clear D gene. Germline V CDR1 and CDR2: SGHRS, YFSETQ. The CDR3 has 15 amino acids. Deletions cut 0 bases from V and 5 bases from J, with 14 bases between. CDR3 amino acids: CASSLAPAPGYGYTF. CDR3 DNA: TGCGCCAGCAGCTTGGCTCCGGCCCCGGGGTATGGCTACACCTTC.